This TCR beta chain was sequenced during a study of cytomegalovirus exposure and HLA in healthy donors. General observations from the study: Sequencing depth roughly uniform across donors was assumed in presence/absence analyses.

This clone was seen more than once but under ten times. Its antigen is still unknown. The germline V gene has CDR1 LGHNA and CDR2 YNFKEQ. V lost 5 bases, J lost 1 base, and 7 bases stayed unmatched. The CDR3 is 15 amino acids. With 60 Vbeta and 13 Jbeta primers, the PCR was carried out. The assay was immunoSEQ multiplex PCR, and TCRdb's table has in-frame clones only and misses some. The repertoire holds fewer than 200,000 clones, with less than 85% as singletons. The sample consisted of PBMCs. The V call is TRBV4-2, the J call TRBJ2-7; the match to TRBD1 covers 8 bases. The clonotype comes from a boy younger than 18 in good health and CMV-seronegative. CDR3 in DNA: TGTGCCAGCAGCTTAGACAGGGGCAGATCCTACGAGCAGTACTTC. Translated, it gives CASSLDRGRSYEQYF.